Following are 4 T cell receptor delta chains from one sample sequenced in a study of γδ T cells in repeated Plasmodium falciparum infection. TCRdb re-called the multiplex PCR reads via CATT. The table includes 90,000 to 95,000 delta-chain clones, 0.85% to 1% detected once. Flow sorting of PBMC yielded separate Vgamma9/Vdelta2+ and Vdelta2-negative gammadelta T cell populations for bulk repertoire analysis. Sequenced: gamma-delta T cells from blood. The source is a pool of human donors (malaria-infected and uninfected, not separated).

About this clone: Since a far larger clone is one base different, this is likely a read error. The sample carries other DNA sequences with the same CDR3. The chain joins TRDV2 to TRDJ1; 10 bases align to TRDD3. The V and J ends lost 1 base and 0 bases, in that order; junction bases with no gene match: 13. The CDR3 totals 19 residues. Germline V lookup: CDR1 GEAIGNYY, CDR2 EKD. The CDR3 is CACDTLGHTGGWYTDKLIF. The CDR3 DNA sequence: TGTGCCTGTGACACTTTGGGCCATACTGGGGGATGGTACACCGATAAACTCATCTTT.

For this clone: The mismatch at residue 13 between this DNA's translation and the TCRdb protein of a much larger clone likely reflects a read error; the protein shown is translated from the DNA. This chain uses TRDV1 with TRDJ1; no definite D call. Germline matching of the DNA provided the J gene here, since TCRdb leaves it blank. The V and J ends lost 5 bases and 0 bases respectively, with 25 bases between them. CDR1 TSWWSYY and CDR2 QGS come from the germline V gene. The CDR3 totals 19 residues. The CDR3 is CALGYYYRSLLSHTDKLIF. DNA of the CDR3: TGTGCTCTTGGGTACTACTATCGGTCTTTGCTCTCGCACACCGATAAACTCATCTTT.

This clone was counted only a few times. This chain joins TRDV2 and TRDJ2, with TRDD3 identical over 7 bases. Matching the DNA to germline supplied the J gene, which TCRdb does not give. The CDR3 extends over 18 amino acids. Germline-derived CDR1 and CDR2 are GEAIGNYY and EKD. V was pared by 0 bases and J by 3 bases, with 12 bases of the junction left unmatched. Written as DNA, the CDR3 is TGTGCCTGTGACACCGTCTGGGGGGCCGGGAGGATGACAGCACAACTCTTCTTT. As protein: CACDTVWGAGRMTAQLFF.

This clone was detected ten times or more. Translating the DNA gives a protein that differs from the TCRdb entry at residue 9; the protein shown here is that DNA translation. V and J are TRDV1 and TRDJ1, with TRDD3 matching over 11 bases. This CDR3 has 20 amino acids. Losses at the gene ends were 4 bases for V and 3 bases for J; bases not matched to a gene: 19. Germline assignment: CDR1 TSWWSYY and CDR2 QGS. CDR3 nucleotides: TGTGCTCTTGGGGGAAAAGGACGATGGAGACTGGGGGATAGCCCCGATAAACTCATCTTT. It encodes CALGGKGRWRLGDSPDKLIF.